One sample yielded the 18 T cell receptor beta chains listed below, sequenced in a study of cytomegalovirus exposure and HLA in healthy donors (dated by TCRdb to about 2017). The library was generated by the immunoSEQ multiplex PCR assay. The multiplex PCR relied on a mix of 60 forward primers for TCR Vbeta segments and 13 reverse primers for TCR Jbeta segments. As stored in TCRdb, this immuneACCESS dataset retains in-frame rearrangements with V and J assigned. A fraction of the clones does not appear; measured against another copy, unresolved V genes explain less than half of the discrepancy, and the remainder lacks a known reason. The sample table holds about 160,000 clones, of which approximately 85% were seen once. The leading ten clones occupy about 0.89% of the sample. Sequenced: PBMCs. These receptors were taken from a girl aged 2 to 9 in good health and CMV-seropositive.

This rearrangement joins TRBV5-6 to TRBJ2-3; 9 bases line up with TRBD2. The germline V gene has CDR1 SGHDT and CDR2 YYEEEE. V lost 4 bases to trimming and J lost 4 bases; unmatched junction nucleotides: 10. The CDR3 is 16 amino acids. The CDR3 DNA is TGTGCCAGCAGCCCCCAGATAGCGGGAGCCTCAGATACGCAGTATTTT. Protein sequence: CASSPQIAGASDTQYF.

The genes are TRBV30 and TRBJ1-1, with a possible D match to TRBD1 (5 bases). CDR1 and CDR2 from the germline V gene are GTSNPN and SVGIG (reference sequence). The V gene lost 0 bases and the J gene lost 7 bases, with 12 bases spanning the gap. The length of the CDR3 is 13 residues. DNA of the CDR3: TGTGCCTGGAGTGTACTCAGGGAGGGTGAAGCTTTCTTT. This codes for CAWSVLREGEAFF.

The chain combines TRBV6-1 with TRBJ2-2, with 7 bases matching TRBD2. V lost 3 bases to trimming and J lost 7 bases; unmatched junction nucleotides: 8. Germline CDR1 MNHNS, CDR2 SASEGT. The CDR3 consists of 15 residues. CDR3 sequence reads: CASSDAGRSFGELFF. The CDR3 bases are TGTGCCAGCAGTGACGCCGGGAGGTCTTTCGGGGAGCTGTTTTTT.

This clone was detected a few times. The chain recombines TRBV4-2 with TRBJ2-1; D might be TRBD1 (6 bases). V gave up 0 bases and J gave up 8 bases, with 20 bases separating them. The germline gives CDR1 LGHNA, CDR2 YNFKEQ. The CDR3 length is 17 residues. CDR3 bases: TGTGCCAGCAGCCAAGATGGTGACGGGACAAGGCCGTATGAGCAGTTCTTC. Residues: CASSQDGDGTRPYEQFF.

This clone was seen a handful of times. The chain combines TRBV6-1 with TRBJ1-3, with a weak D call TRBD1 (6 bases). Between the trimmed V and J ends, which lost 4 bases and 0 bases, there was a span of 22 bases. CDR3 length: 19 residues. Germline CDR1 MNHNS, CDR2 SASEGT. CDR3 residues: CASSAPHGTRGYSGNTIYF. DNA for the CDR3: TGTGCCAGCAGTGCTCCGCATGGGACAAGGGGGTACTCTGGAAACACCATATATTTT.

The chain combines TRBV28 with TRBJ2-5; a possible D gene is TRBD2 (5 bases). The CDR3 is 14 amino acids. Trimming left V 8 bases short and J 1 base short, with 14 bases between. Germline assignment: CDR1 MDHEN and CDR2 SYDVKM. CDR3 sequence reads: CASSLGVFQETQYF. The CDR3 DNA reads as TGTGCCAGCTCGCTGGGAGTCTTCCAAGAGACCCAGTACTTC.

The table lists this clone with a few counts. V usage is TRBV11-2 and J usage is TRBJ2-7; D might be TRBD2 (5 bases). From germline, CDR1 is SGHAT and CDR2 FQNNGV. Deletions cut 7 bases from V and 3 bases from J, with 13 bases between. This CDR3 region has 13 residues. The CDR3 spells CASTPGSVYEQYF. The CDR3 region has the DNA TGTGCCAGCACCCCGGGGAGCGTCTACGAGCAGTACTTC.

The rearrangement links TRBV27 to TRBJ2-7; 7 bases map to TRBD2. Germline values: CDR1 MNHEY, CDR2 SMNVEV (reference sequence). The CDR3 covers 15 residues. The ends lost 2 bases at V and 0 bases at J; junction bases unmatched: 4. The CDR3 spells CASSLLSGISYEQYF. The CDR3 DNA reads TGTGCCAGCAGTTTACTGAGCGGGATCTCCTACGAGCAGTACTTC.

The V gene is TRBV2, the J gene TRBJ2-3; 12 nucleotides match TRBD2. Trimming took 8 bases from V and 1 from J; bases not matched to a gene: 4. The V gene's germline CDR1 is SNHLY and CDR2 FYNNEI. CDR3 length: 15 amino acids. The CDR3: CASDWTSGGTDTQYF. Here the CDR3 DNA reads TGTGCCAGCGACTGGACTAGCGGGGGCACAGATACGCAGTATTTT.

This clone was seen a few times. The chain combines TRBV4-1 with TRBJ2-1; D call uncertain. The CDR3 contains 13 residues. Germline V gene data show CDR1 as MGHRA and CDR2 as YSYEKL. V was trimmed by 4 bases and J by 9 bases, leaving 13 bases between them. CDR3 loop: CASSRRPSSEQFF. The CDR3 DNA reads TGCGCCAGCAGCCGGAGACCGAGCAGTGAGCAGTTCTTC.

In the case of this clone: This CDR3 is also generated by other DNA sequences in the sample. This chain joins TRBV4-2 and TRBJ2-5, with D maybe TRBD1 (5 bases). Germline loops: CDR1 LGHNA, CDR2 YNFKEQ. The CDR3 loop spans 13 amino acids. Trimming left V 0 bases short and J 5 bases short, with 7 bases between. CDR3 sequence reads: CASSQDRQETQYF. CDR3 bases: TGTGCCAGCAGCCAAGATCGACAGGAGACCCAGTACTTC.

This clone was counted a few times. The J gene is TRBJ1-3, the V gene TRBV5-6; D gene uncertain. The CDR3 is 15 amino acids. The germline V gene has CDR1 SGHDT and CDR2 YYEEEE. Between the trimmed V and J ends, which lost 3 bases and 0 bases, there was a span of 10 bases. In DNA, the CDR3 is TGTGCCAGCAGCTCGGAGCTCTACTCTGGAAACACCATATATTTT. Amino acids: CASSSELYSGNTIYF.

This clone showed up just a few times. Written as DNA, the CDR3 is TGTGCCAGCAGTGACAGGGGTAATCAGCCCCAGCATTTT. Its protein product is CASSDRGNQPQHF. This sequence joins TRBV6-4 and TRBJ1-5; the D gene is possibly TRBD1 (5 bases). The ends were cut back, 2 bases at V and 4 bases at J, with 6 bases in the middle. The CDR3 is made up of 13 amino acids. CDR1 is MRHNA, CDR2 SNTAGT, per germline.

V gene TRBV5-6 combines with J gene TRBJ2-5, with 7 bases aligning to TRBD1. Losses at the gene ends were 4 bases for V and 2 bases for J; bases not matched to a gene: 8. CDR1 SGHDT and CDR2 YYEEEE come from the germline V gene. The CDR3 contains 15 residues. CDR3 amino acids: CASSLGTVFQETQYF. In nucleotides, the CDR3 is TGTGCCAGCAGCCTCGGGACAGTCTTTCAAGAGACCCAGTACTTC. Together with reference TRBV5-6 and TRBJ2-5, the CDR3 gives the full variable domain: DAGVTQSPTHLIKTRGQQVTLRCSPKSGHDTVSWYQQALGQGPQFIFQYYEEEERQRGNFPDRFSGHQFPNYSSELNVNALLLGDSALYLCASSLGTVFQETQYFGPGTRLLVL.

Details on this clone: This same CDR3 is encoded by further DNA sequences in the sample. The gene calls are TRBV5-1 and TRBJ1-2; D is possibly TRBD1 (6 bases). In germline, CDR1 is SGHRS, CDR2 YFSETQ. With 0 bases removed from V and 4 bases from J, the gap between germline ends came to 13 bases. The CDR3 runs to 15 residues. CDR3 sequence (DNA): TGCGCCAGCAGCTTGGAGGGACAAGGTCTCTATGGCTACACCTTC. Protein sequence: CASSLEGQGLYGYTF.

The chain combines TRBV4-1 with TRBJ2-7, with D perhaps matching TRBD1 (5 bases). The germline V and J ends were trimmed by 2 bases and 7 bases, with 18 bases remaining between them. The V gene's germline CDR1 is MGHRA and CDR2 YSYEKL. The CDR3 loop spans 15 amino acids. The CDR3 region has the DNA TGCGCCAGCAGCCAATTCGACAGTGATCTCTGGGAGCAGTACTTC. It specifies CASSQFDSDLWEQYF.

In DNA form, the CDR3 reads TGCAGCGTCGTGACAGTTGAGCAGTTCTTC. Protein sequence: CSVVTVEQFF. The chain uses TRBV29-1 and TRBJ2-1; perhaps TRBD1 as D (5 bases). The V and J ends lost 6 bases and 9 bases respectively, with 9 bases between them. Germline V gene sequence: CDR1 SQVTM, CDR2 ANQGSEA. The CDR3 contains 10 residues.

This chain connects TRBV6-1 to TRBJ1-5; D is unresolved. Trimming removed 0 bases from V and 7 bases from J, with 13 bases in between. The CDR3 is 15 amino acids. The germline gives CDR1 MNHNS, CDR2 SASEGT. CDR3 sequence reads: CASSEAVIGVQPQHF. The CDR3 DNA reads as TGTGCCAGCAGTGAAGCGGTAATAGGAGTACAGCCCCAGCATTTT.